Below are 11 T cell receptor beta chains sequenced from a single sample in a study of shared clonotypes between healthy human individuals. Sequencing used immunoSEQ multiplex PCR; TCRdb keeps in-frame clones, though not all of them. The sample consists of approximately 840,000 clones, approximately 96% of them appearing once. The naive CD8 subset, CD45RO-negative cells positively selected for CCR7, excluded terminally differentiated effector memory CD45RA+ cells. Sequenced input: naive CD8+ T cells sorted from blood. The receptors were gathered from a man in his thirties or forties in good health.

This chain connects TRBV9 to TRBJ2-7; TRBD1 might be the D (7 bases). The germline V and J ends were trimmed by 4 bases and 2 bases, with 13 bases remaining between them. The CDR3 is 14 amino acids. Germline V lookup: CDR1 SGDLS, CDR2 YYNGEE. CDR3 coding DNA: TGTGCCAGCAGCCTTGGAGGGACAGCCTACGAGCAGTACTTC. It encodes CASSLGGTAYEQYF.

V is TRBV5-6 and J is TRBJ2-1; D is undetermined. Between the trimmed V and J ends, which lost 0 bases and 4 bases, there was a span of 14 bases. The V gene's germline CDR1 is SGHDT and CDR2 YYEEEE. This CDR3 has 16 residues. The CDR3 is CASSLEVSSYYNEQFF. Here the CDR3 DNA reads TGTGCCAGCAGCTTGGAGGTGTCTTCGTATTACAATGAGCAGTTCTTC.

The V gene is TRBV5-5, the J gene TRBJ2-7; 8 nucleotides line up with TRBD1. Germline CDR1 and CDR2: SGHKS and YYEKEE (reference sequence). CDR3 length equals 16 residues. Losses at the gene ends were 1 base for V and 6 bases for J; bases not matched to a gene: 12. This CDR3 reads CASSLTSGGALREQYF. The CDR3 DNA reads TGTGCCAGCAGCTTGACCTCAGGGGGCGCGTTGCGCGAGCAGTACTTC.

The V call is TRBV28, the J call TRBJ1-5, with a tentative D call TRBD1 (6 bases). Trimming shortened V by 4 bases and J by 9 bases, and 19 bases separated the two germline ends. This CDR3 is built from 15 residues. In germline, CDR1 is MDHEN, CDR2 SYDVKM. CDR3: CASSSPDSPRGPQHF. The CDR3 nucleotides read TGTGCCAGCAGTTCCCCGGACAGTCCGAGGGGGCCCCAGCATTTT.

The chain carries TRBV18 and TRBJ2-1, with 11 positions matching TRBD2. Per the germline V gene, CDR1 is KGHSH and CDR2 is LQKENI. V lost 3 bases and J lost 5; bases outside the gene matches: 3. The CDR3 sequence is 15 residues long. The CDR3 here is CASSPVTSGNNEQFF. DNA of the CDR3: TGTGCCAGCTCACCGGTGACTAGCGGGAACAATGAGCAGTTCTTC.

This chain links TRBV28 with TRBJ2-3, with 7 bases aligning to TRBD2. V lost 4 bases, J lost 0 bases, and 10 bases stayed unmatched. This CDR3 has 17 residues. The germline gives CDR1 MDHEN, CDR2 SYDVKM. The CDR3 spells CASSSSREASSTDTQYF. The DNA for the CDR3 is TGTGCCAGCAGTTCCAGTCGGGAGGCCAGTAGCACAGATACGCAGTATTTT.

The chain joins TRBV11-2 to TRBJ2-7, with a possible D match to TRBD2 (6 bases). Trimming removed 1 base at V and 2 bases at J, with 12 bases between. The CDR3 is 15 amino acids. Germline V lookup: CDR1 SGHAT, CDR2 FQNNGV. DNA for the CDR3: TGTGCCAGCAGCTTAGGGGTAGCGGAGACCTACGAGCAGTACTTC. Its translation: CASSLGVAETYEQYF.

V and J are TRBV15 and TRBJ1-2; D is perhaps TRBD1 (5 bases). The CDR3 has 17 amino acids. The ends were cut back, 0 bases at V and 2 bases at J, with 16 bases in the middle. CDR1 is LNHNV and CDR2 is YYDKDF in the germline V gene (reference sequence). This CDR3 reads CATSRDQGGNINYGYTF. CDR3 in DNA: TGTGCCACCAGCAGAGATCAGGGAGGCAATATAAACTATGGCTACACCTTC.

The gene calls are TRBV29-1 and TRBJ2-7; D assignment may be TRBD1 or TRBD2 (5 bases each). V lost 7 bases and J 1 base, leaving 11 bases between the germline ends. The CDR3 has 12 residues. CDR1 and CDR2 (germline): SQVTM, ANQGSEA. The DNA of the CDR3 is TGCAGCGCCCGGGACGAGTCCTACGAGCAGTACTTC. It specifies CSARDESYEQYF.

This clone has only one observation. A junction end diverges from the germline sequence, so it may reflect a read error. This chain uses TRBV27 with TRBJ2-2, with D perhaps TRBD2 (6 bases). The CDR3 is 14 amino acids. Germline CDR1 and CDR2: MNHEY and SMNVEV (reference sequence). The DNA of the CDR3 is TGTGCAAGCAGTTATGGGGGGTACGCCGGGGAGCTGTTTTTT. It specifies CASSYGGYAGELFF.

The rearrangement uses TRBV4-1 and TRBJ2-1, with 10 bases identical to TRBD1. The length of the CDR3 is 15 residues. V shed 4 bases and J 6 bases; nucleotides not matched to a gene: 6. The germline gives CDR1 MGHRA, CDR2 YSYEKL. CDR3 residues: CASSLDRGQGNEQFF. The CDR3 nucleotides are TGCGCCAGCAGCCTTGACAGGGGGCAAGGCAATGAGCAGTTCTTC.